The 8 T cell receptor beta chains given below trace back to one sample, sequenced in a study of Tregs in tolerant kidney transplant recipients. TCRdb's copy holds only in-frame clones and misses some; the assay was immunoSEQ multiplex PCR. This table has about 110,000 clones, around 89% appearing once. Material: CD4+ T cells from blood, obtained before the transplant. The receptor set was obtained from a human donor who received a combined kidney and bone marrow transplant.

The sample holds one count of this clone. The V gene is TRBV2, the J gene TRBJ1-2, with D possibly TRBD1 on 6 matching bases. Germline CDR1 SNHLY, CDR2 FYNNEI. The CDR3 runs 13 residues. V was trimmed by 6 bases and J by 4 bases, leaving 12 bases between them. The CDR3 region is CASSHRDTYGYTF. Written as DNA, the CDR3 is TGTGCCAGCAGCCACAGGGATACCTATGGCTACACCTTC.

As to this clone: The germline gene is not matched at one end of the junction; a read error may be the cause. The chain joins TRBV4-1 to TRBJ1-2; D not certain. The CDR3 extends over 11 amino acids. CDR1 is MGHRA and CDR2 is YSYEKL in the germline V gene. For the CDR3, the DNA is TGTGCCAGCAGCCTGGAGGGTGGCTACACCTTC. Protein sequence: CASSLEGGYTF.

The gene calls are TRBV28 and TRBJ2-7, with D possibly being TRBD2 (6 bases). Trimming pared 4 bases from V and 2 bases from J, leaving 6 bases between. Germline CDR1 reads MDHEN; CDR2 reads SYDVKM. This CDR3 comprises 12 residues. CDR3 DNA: TGTGCCAGCAGTTCGGGGGCCTACGAGCAGTACTTC. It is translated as CASSSGAYEQYF. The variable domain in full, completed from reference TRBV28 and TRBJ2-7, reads DVKVTQSSRYLVKRTGEKVFLECVQDMDHENMFWYRQDPGLGLRLIYFSYDVKMKEKGDIPEGYSVSREKKERFSLILESASTNQTSMYLCASSSGAYEQYFGPGTRLTVT.

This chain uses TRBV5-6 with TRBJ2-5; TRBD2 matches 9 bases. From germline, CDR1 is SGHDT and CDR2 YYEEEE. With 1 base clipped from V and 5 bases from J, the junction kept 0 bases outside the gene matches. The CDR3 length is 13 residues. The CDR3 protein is CASSLTSGETQYF. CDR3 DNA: TGTGCCAGCAGCTTGACTAGCGGGGAGACCCAGTACTTC.

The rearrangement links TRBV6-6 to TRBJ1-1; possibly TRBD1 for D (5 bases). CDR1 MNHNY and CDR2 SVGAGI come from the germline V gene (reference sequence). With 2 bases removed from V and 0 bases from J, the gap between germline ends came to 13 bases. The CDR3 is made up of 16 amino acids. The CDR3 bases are TGTGCCAGCAGTTACGGGCAGGGACTCATGAACACTGAAGCTTTCTTT. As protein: CASSYGQGLMNTEAFF.

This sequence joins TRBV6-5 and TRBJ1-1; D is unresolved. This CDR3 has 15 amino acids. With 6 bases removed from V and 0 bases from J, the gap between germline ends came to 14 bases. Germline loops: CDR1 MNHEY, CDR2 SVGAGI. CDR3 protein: CASSDTRYLNTEAFF. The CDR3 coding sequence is TGTGCCAGCAGCGACACCCGATACCTGAACACTGAAGCTTTCTTT.

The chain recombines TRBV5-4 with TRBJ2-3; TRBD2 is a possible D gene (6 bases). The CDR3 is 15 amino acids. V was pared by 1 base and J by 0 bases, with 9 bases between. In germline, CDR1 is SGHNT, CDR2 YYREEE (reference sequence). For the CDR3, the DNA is TGTGCCAGCAGCTTGCCGGGGACTAGCACAGATACGCAGTATTTT. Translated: CASSLPGTSTDTQYF.

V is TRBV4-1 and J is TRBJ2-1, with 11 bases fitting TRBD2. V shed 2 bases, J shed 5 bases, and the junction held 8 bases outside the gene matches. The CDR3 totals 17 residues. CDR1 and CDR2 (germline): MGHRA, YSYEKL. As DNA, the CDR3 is TGCGCCAGCAGCCAAACACTTGGGACTAGCGGACACAATGAGCAGTTCTTC. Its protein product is CASSQTLGTSGHNEQFF.